This record covers a single TCR beta chain. What it binds is unknown. The data are from a study of T cell responses to AZD1222 COVID-19 vaccine. About the research overall: Second-dose timings of about 4 or about 12 weeks were pooled.

Study-wide points: The donors showed a predominance of white British ancestry and of females, with possible underestimation of clonal diversity. Variant regions that are unmutated are reportedly the target of nearly half of spike-specific TCRs.

Profiled with immunoSEQ multiplex PCR; TCRdb holds only in-frame clones, not every one. The sample holds tens of thousands of clones, 92% seen once. The material was peripheral blood, obtained on day 0 of AZD1222 vaccination. This clonotype was sampled from an adult in good health.

CDR3 amino acids: CASSPLGRELEQFF. In DNA, the CDR3 is TGTGCCAGCAGCCCGTTGGGGCGGGAGCTTGAGCAGTTCTTC. J is TRBJ2-1 and V is TRBV6-6; 7 bases fit TRBD2. The germline CDR1 and CDR2 sequences are MNHNY and SVGAGI (reference sequence). The CDR3 contains 14 residues. The V gene end was trimmed by 6 bases and the J gene end by 9 bases; junction bases not matched to a gene: 11.